This T cell receptor (beta chain) was obtained from a study of radiotherapy plus CTLA-4 blockade in lung cancer. Repertoires were generated with immunoSEQ multiplex PCR, while TCRdb's copy carries only in-frame clones and drops some. The sample records about 72,000 clones, over 65% being singletons. This clone was seen a few times. The V and J ends lost 2 bases and 5 bases, in that order; junction bases with no gene match: 11. The CDR3 sequence is 18 residues long. Germline-derived CDR1 and CDR2 are MNHNS and SASEGT. Sequenced material: peripheral blood, taken from a patient treated with radiotherapy plus ipilimumab. This sequence was found in a human donor with non-small cell lung cancer who had a complete response to radiotherapy plus ipilimumab. J is TRBJ2-1 and V is TRBV6-1, with TRBD2 identical over 11 bases. Here the CDR3 reads CASSEIITSGSVDNEQFF. The CDR3 DNA sequence: TGTGCCAGCAGTGAAATTATTACTAGCGGGAGTGTAGACAATGAGCAGTTCTTC.